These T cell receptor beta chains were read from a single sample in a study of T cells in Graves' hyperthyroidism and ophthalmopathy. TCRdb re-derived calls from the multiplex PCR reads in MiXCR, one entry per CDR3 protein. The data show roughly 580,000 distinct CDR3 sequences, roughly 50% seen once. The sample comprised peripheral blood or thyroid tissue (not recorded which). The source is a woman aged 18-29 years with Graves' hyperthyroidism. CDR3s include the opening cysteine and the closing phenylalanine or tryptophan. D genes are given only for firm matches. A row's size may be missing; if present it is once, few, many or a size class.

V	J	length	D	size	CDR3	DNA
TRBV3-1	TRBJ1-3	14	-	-	CASSARISGNTIYF	TGTGCCAGCAGCGCCAGAATCTCTGGAAACACCATATATTTT
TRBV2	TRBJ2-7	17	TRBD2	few	CASRTSGSRRSSYEQYF	TGTGCCAGCAGGACTAGCGGGAGTAGGCGGAGCTCCTACGAGCAGTACTTC
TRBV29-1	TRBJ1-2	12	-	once	CSAAGAVGGYTF	TGCAGCGCAGCCGGGGCGGTGGGAGGCTACACCTTC
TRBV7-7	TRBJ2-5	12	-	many	CASSSNGETQYF	TGTGCCAGCAGCTCTAATGGAGAGACCCAGTACTTC
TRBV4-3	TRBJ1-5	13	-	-	CASSPGGGLPQHF	TGCGCCAGCAGCCCCGGGGGGGGGCTGCCCCAGCATTTT
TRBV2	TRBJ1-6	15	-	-	CASRTEQGNFSPLHF	TGTGCCAGCCGAACGGAGCAGGGGAATTTTTCACCCCTCCACTTT
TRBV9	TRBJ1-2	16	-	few	CASSVVPGASSYGYTF	TGTGCCAGCAGCGTAGTCCCGGGGGCATCCTCCTATGGCTACACCTTC
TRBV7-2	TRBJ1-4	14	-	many	CASTEYSTNEKLFF	TGTGCCAGCACCGAATACTCAACTAATGAAAAACTGTTTTTT
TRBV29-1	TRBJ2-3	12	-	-	CSSASSTDTQYF	TGCAGCTCGGCGAGCAGCACAGATACGCAGTATTTT
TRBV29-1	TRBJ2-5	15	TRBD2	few	CSVEDKTSGSGTQYF	TGCAGCGTTGAAGATAAGACTAGCGGGAGCGGGACCCAGTACTTC
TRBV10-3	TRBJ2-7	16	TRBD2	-	CAISKGSSGSPYEQYF	TGTGCCATCAGTAAAGGGTCTAGCGGGAGCCCCTACGAGCAGTACTTC
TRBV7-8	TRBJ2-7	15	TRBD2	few	CASSLEPSGTYEQYF	TGTGCCAGCAGCTTAGAGCCTAGCGGGACCTACGAGCAGTACTTC
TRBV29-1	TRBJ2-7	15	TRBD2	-	CSVDLAGGDSYEQYF	TGCAGCGTCGACCTAGCGGGAGGGGATTCCTACGAGCAGTACTTC
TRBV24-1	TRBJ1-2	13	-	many	CATSQGLYYGYTF	TGTGCCACCAGTCAGGGTCTCTACTATGGCTACACCTTC
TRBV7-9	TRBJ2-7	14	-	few	CASSPRTGPYEQYF	TGTGCCAGCAGCCCTCGGACTGGACCATACGAGCAGTACTTC
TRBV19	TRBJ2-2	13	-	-	CAISLGGAGELFF	TGTGCCATCTCCCTAGGAGGGGCCGGGGAGCTGTTTTTT
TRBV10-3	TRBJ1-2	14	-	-	CAISESAGFYGYTF	TGTGCCATCAGTGAGTCGGCAGGATTCTATGGCTACACCTTC
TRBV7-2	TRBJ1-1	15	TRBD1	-	CASSLGTDLNTEAFF	TGTGCCAGCAGCTTGGGGACAGATTTGAACACTGAAGCTTTCTTT
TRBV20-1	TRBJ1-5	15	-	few	CSAREWEDSNQPQHF	TGCAGTGCTAGAGAGTGGGAAGATAGCAATCAGCCCCAGCATTTT
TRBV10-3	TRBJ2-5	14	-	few	CASSKTGRGETQYF	TGTGCCAGCAGTAAAACAGGGCGGGGGGAGACCCAGTACTTC
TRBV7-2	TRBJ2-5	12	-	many	CASSSSPGTQYF	TGTGCCAGCAGCTCCTCCCCCGGGACCCAGTACTTC
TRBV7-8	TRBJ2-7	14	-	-	CASRPGTDSYEQYF	TGTGCCAGCAGGCCCGGGACGGATTCCTACGAGCAGTACTTC
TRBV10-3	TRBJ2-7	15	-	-	CASSPSGSAAYEQYF	TGTGCCAGCAGCCCGTCAGGGTCGGCAGCCTACGAGCAGTACTTC
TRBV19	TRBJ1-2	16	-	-	CASSIGLAPGGYGYTF	TGTGCCAGTAGTATAGGATTGGCACCGGGGGGCTATGGCTACACCTTC
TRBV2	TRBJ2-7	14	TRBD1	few	CASSSWDRGHEQYF	TGTGCCAGCAGTTCCTGGGACAGGGGGCACGAGCAGTACTTC
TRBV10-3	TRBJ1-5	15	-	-	CAISEVGNSNQPQHF	TGTGCCATCAGTGAGGTCGGGAATAGCAACCAGCCCCAGCATTTT
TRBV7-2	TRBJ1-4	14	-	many	CASSLQATNEKLFF	TGTGCCAGCAGCCTACAGGCTACTAATGAAAAACTGTTTTTT
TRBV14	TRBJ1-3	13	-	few	CASRLSSGNTIYF	TGTGCCAGCCGACTCTCCTCTGGAAACACCATATATTTT
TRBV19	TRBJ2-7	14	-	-	CASSTPTGNYEQYF	TGTGCCAGTAGTACCCCGACAGGAAACTACGAGCAGTACTTC
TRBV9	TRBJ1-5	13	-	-	CASSPSVYQPQHF	TGTGCCAGCAGCCCCTCGGTTTATCAGCCCCAGCATTTT
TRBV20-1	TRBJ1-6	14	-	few	CSAREERGYSPLHF	TGCAGTGCTAGAGAGGAACGGGGTTATTCACCCCTCCACTTT
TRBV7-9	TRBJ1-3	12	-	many	CASSFGGNTIYF	TGTGCCAGCAGCTTTGGTGGAAACACCATATATTTT
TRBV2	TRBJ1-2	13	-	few	CASNGQTDYGYTF	TGTGCCAGCAACGGACAGACCGACTATGGCTACACCTTC
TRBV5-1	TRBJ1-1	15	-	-	CASSLDDRMNTEAFF	TGCGCCAGCAGCTTGGATGATCGGATGAACACTGAAGCTTTCTTT
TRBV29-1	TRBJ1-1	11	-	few	CSAYLNTEAFF	TGCAGCGCGTACTTGAACACTGAAGCTTTCTTT
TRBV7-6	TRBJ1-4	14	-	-	CATDDGVLGEKLFF	TGTGCCACCGACGACGGTGTGTTAGGAGAAAAACTGTTTTTT
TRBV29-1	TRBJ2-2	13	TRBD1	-	CSVEDGQGGELFF	TGCAGCGTTGAAGATGGACAGGGCGGGGAGCTGTTTTTT
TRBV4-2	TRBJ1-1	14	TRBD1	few	CASSPDREDTEAFF	TGTGCCAGCAGCCCGGACAGGGAGGACACTGAAGCTTTCTTT
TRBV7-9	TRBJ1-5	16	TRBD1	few	CASSFAGTGKNQPQHF	TGTGCCAGCAGCTTTGCCGGGACAGGGAAAAATCAGCCCCAGCATTTT
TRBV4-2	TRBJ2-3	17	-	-	CASSPVRGTYRPDTQYF	TGTGCCAGCAGCCCTGTGAGGGGGACTTATCGGCCAGATACGCAGTATTTT
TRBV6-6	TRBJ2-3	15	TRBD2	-	CASRASGRRADTQYF	TGTGCCAGCAGGGCTAGCGGGAGGCGCGCAGATACGCAGTATTTT
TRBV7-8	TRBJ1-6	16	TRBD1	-	CASSSETGGSNSPLHF	TGTGCCAGCAGCTCCGAGACAGGGGGCTCGAATTCACCCCTCCACTTT
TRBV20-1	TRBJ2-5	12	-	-	CSARFLAETQYF	TGCAGTGCTAGATTCTTAGCTGAGACCCAGTACTTC